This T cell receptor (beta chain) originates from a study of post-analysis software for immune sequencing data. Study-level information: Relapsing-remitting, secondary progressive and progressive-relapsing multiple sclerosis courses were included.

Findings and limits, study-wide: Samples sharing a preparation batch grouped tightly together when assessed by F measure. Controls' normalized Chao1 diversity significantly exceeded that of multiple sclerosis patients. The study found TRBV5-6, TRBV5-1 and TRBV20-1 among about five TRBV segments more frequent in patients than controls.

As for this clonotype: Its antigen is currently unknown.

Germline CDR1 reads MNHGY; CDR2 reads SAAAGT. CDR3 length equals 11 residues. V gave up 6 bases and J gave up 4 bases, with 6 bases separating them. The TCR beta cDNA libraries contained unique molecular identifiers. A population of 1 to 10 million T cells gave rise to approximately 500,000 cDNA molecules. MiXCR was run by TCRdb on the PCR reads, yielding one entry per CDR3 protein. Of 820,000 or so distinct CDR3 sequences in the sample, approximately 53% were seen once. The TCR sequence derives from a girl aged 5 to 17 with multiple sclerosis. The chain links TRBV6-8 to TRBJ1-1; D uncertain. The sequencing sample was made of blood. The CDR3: CASRPSTEAFF. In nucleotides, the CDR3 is TGTGCCAGCAGACCCAGCACTGAAGCTTTCTTT.